This TCR beta chain was captured in a study of cytomegalovirus exposure and HLA in healthy donors. Study-wide results and caveats: When analyzed later, a missense DCLRE1C variant was found to be linked to TCR beta V- and J-gene trimming. Overall, some 160 TCR beta chains were annotated as cytomegalovirus-associated.

The V end was cut by 5 bases, the J end by 5 bases, with 15 bases between. Germline V gene lookup returns CDR1 SGHTA and CDR2 FQGTGA. The CDR3 loop spans 14 amino acids. The study ran its PCR with 60 Vbeta and 13 Jbeta primers. Data came from immunoSEQ multiplex PCR; TCRdb stores just in-frame clones and leaves some out. Among 170,000 or so clones listed, 77% were seen once. About this clone itself: The antigen remains unidentified.

Sequenced material: PBMCs. The J gene is TRBJ1-1, the V gene TRBV7-3, with D tentatively TRBD1 (5 bases). This clonotype was obtained from a woman aged 25 to 39 in good health and CMV-seropositive. The CDR3 DNA reads as TGTGCCAGCAGCCCTTATGGGGGGATTACTGAAGCTTTCTTT. It encodes CASSPYGGITEAFF.